The 24 T cell receptor beta chains below all came from one sample that was sequenced in a study of blood T cells in healthy people across ages. Next came a second PCR, run for roughly 7 to 12 cycles, which used a sample-barcoded 5' primer along with a J-beta primer mix. TCRdb reprocessed the 5' RACE reads via MiXCR and lists one record per CDR3 protein. The data contain some 920,000 distinct CDR3 sequences, around 54% of them seen just once; the ten biggest clones take up about 20%. The sample was blood. Every receptor here comes from a woman aged 55-69 years in good health.

The V call is TRBV6-2 or TRBV6-3, the J call TRBJ1-1; no firm D call. Germline loops: CDR1 MNHEY, CDR2 SVGEGT. CDR3 size: 13 residues. Trimming cost V 1 base and J 5 bases, with 8 bases left between them. The CDR3 is CASSYFGVTEAFF. The CDR3 coding sequence is TGTGCCAGCAGTTACTTTGGTGTAACTGAAGCTTTCTTT.

There are a few counts of this clonotype. The rearrangement uses TRBV7-2 and TRBJ2-1; TRBD2 aligns across 10 bases. From germline, CDR1 is SGHTA and CDR2 FQGNSA. J lost 7 bases, V lost 5 bases, and 8 bases had no gene match. The CDR3 contains 15 residues. The CDR3 reads CASSPGLAELNEQFF. The CDR3 coding sequence is TGTGCCAGCAGCCCAGGACTAGCGGAGTTGAATGAGCAGTTCTTC.

This clonotype was observed a few times. This sequence joins TRBV6-2 or TRBV6-3 and TRBJ1-5; tentative D call: TRBD1 (5 bases). V dropped 5 bases and J dropped 2 bases, with 13 bases sitting between them. This CDR3 has 15 amino acids. The germline CDR1 and CDR2 sequences are MNHEY and SVGEGT. CDR3: CASSPGAGGNQPQHF. The CDR3 DNA reads as TGTGCCAGCAGTCCCGGGGCCGGTGGCAATCAGCCCCAGCATTTT.

The DNA of the CDR3 is TGCAGCGTTCCTCCAGTGGGACAGGACACAGATACGCAGTATTTT. Protein: CSVPPVGQDTDTQYF. This chain connects TRBV29-1 to TRBJ2-3, with TRBD1 matching 8 bases. V shed 5 bases and J 2 bases; nucleotides not matched to a gene: 9. The CDR3 extends over 15 amino acids. Germline lookup yields CDR1 SQVTM and CDR2 ANQGSEA.

This chain uses TRBV28 with TRBJ2-4; perhaps D is TRBD1 or TRBD2 (9 bases each). Germline V gene sequence: CDR1 MDHEN, CDR2 SYDVKM. The germline V and J ends were trimmed by 1 base and 13 bases, with 38 bases remaining between them. The CDR3 sequence is 21 residues long. The CDR3 coding sequence is TGTGCCAGCAGTTTATCCGGGACAGGGTATACACTAGGAAGCGGGAGGAAGGAGCAGTACTTC. Protein: CASSLSGTGYTLGSGRKEQYF.

This clonotype was counted between two and nine times. The rearrangement joins TRBV4-3 to TRBJ2-3; D is possibly TRBD2 (6 bases). The CDR3 covers 17 residues. V was trimmed by 2 bases and J by 4 bases, leaving 19 bases between them. Germline V gives CDR1 LGHNA, CDR2 YSLEER. The CDR3 bases are TGCGCCAGCAGCCAACTGCAACTAGCCACCGCCGCAGATACGCAGTATTTT. It codes for CASSQLQLATAADTQYF.

The J gene is TRBJ1-2, the V gene TRBV4-1, with 8 bases identical to TRBD1. The CDR3 consists of 15 residues. The V and J ends lost 6 bases and 3 bases, in that order; junction bases with no gene match: 9. Germline assignment: CDR1 MGHRA and CDR2 YSYEKL. CDR3 in DNA: TGCGCCAGCAGTCGAGACAGGGGAGTTGACTATGGCTACACCTTC. It specifies CASSRDRGVDYGYTF.

This clonotype has only a few counts. The J gene is TRBJ2-1, the V gene TRBV29-1, with TRBD2 matching 8 bases. The CDR3 has 13 amino acids. The junction had 9 bases not matched to a gene; V was cut back by 5 bases and J by 9 bases. Germline assignment: CDR1 SQVTM and CDR2 ANQGSEA. CDR3 sequence (DNA): TGCAGCGTTAAGGCGGGAGGCGGGGGTGAGCAGTTCTTC. Protein sequence: CSVKAGGGGEQFF.

The genes are TRBV5-1 and TRBJ2-7, with 7 bases aligning to TRBD2. Germline CDR1 reads SGHRS; CDR2 reads YFSETQ. This CDR3 comprises 15 residues. V lost 5 bases to trimming and J lost 0 bases; unmatched junction nucleotides: 8. The CDR3 DNA follows: TGCGCCAGCAGGAGATCCTGGACTAGCTCCTACGAGCAGTACTTC. It is translated as CASRRSWTSSYEQYF.

V usage is TRBV7-3 and J usage is TRBJ2-7, with D possibly being TRBD1 (6 bases). V was cut by 2 bases and J by 3 bases, with 20 bases left in between. Germline CDR1 SGHTA, CDR2 FQGTGA. There are 17 residues in the CDR3. The CDR3 region has the DNA TGTGCCAGCAGCTTATTCTCCGGACAGTCCCTGATCTACGAGCAGTACTTC. Protein product: CASSLFSGQSLIYEQYF.

The chain joins TRBV30 to TRBJ1-1, with D unresolved. The CDR3 contains 12 residues. CDR1 is GTSNPN and CDR2 is SVGIG in the germline V gene (reference sequence). The V end lost 0 bases, the J end lost 11 bases, and 13 bases lay between the germline ends. CDR3 coding DNA: TGTGCCTGGAGTGTACGGCTAATGGAGGCTTTCTTT. Encoded protein: CAWSVRLMEAFF.

V gene TRBV20-1 combines with J gene TRBJ1-2; no definite D call. The CDR3 has 13 amino acids. Germline values: CDR1 DFQATT, CDR2 SNEGSKA (reference sequence). The germline V and J ends were trimmed by 6 bases and 2 bases, with 13 bases remaining between them. The CDR3 DNA reads as TGCAGTGCAAGCATTGAATTAAACTATGGCTACACCTTC. This codes for CSASIELNYGYTF.

The DNA of the CDR3 is TGCGCCAGCAGCCAAGTAGGGATCCCGGAGACCCAGTACTTC. This sequence encodes CASSQVGIPETQYF. The chain links TRBV4-1 to TRBJ2-5, with D unresolved. The CDR3 loop spans 14 amino acids. The V and J ends lost 1 base and 5 bases respectively, with 11 bases between them. Germline lookup yields CDR1 MGHRA and CDR2 YSYEKL.

The chain is built from TRBV29-1 and TRBJ2-1; D is unresolved. Looked up from germline, CDR1 is SQVTM and CDR2 is ANQGSEA. Trimming cost V 3 bases and J 8 bases, with 17 bases left between them. The CDR3 runs to 14 residues. CDR3: CSVEPGLGGDEQFF. Here the CDR3 DNA reads TGCAGCGTTGAGCCGGGCCTGGGCGGCGATGAGCAGTTCTTC.

The V call is TRBV2, the J call TRBJ2-5; 13 bases map to TRBD2. V dropped 6 bases and J dropped 11; count of bases not matched to a gene: 9. This CDR3 has 14 amino acids. Germline V gene data show CDR1 as SNHLY and CDR2 as FYNNEI. CDR3 sequence: CASRGLAGVGEQYF. CDR3 in DNA: TGTGCCAGCAGAGGACTAGCGGGAGTTGGGGAGCAGTACTTC.

The chain joins TRBV29-1 to TRBJ2-3; no clear D gene. CDR1 and CDR2 from the germline V gene are SQVTM and ANQGSEA. V lost 8 bases, J lost 6 bases, and 6 bases lay in between. The CDR3 runs to 9 residues. CDR3 in DNA: TGCAGCTATGGTGATACGCAGTATTTT. It specifies CSYGDTQYF.

The rearrangement joins TRBV2 to TRBJ1-4; TRBD1 is a possible D gene (6 bases). Germline loops: CDR1 SNHLY, CDR2 FYNNEI. The CDR3 has 15 residues. The V end was cut by 8 bases, the J end by 0 bases, with 13 bases between. DNA of the CDR3: TGTGCCAGCCAGGCCCGGACAGCAACTAATGAAAAACTGTTTTTT. As protein: CASQARTATNEKLFF.

The V call is TRBV2, the J call TRBJ1-5; D gene uncertain. This CDR3 has 15 residues. CDR1 SNHLY and CDR2 FYNNEI come from the germline V gene. Trimming removed 6 bases from V and 0 bases from J, with 12 bases in between. The CDR3 spells CASRSTAGSNQPQHF. CDR3 coding DNA: TGTGCCAGCAGATCGACGGCGGGTAGCAATCAGCCCCAGCATTTT.

The table lists this clonotype with many counts. The chain uses TRBV3-1 and TRBJ2-5, with a tentative D call TRBD1 (7 bases). Trimming stripped 0 bases from V and 9 bases from J, with 20 bases between. In germline, CDR1 is LGHDT, CDR2 YNNKEL (reference sequence). CDR3 length: 16 amino acids. The CDR3, as DNA: TGTGCCAGCAGCCAAGATTTTGCAGGGGGGCGAGGGGCCCAGTACTTC. It codes for CASSQDFAGGRGAQYF.

The rearrangement joins TRBV29-1 to TRBJ2-7; TRBD2 matches at 9 bases. Per germline, CDR1 SQVTM and CDR2 ANQGSEA. V lost 6 bases to trimming and J lost 7 bases; unmatched junction nucleotides: 13. This CDR3 has 14 amino acids. The CDR3: CSVAGTSIYNEQYF. The CDR3, as DNA: TGCAGCGTGGCCGGGACTAGCATCTACAATGAGCAGTACTTC.

J is TRBJ2-5 and V is TRBV6-6; the D is unclear. The CDR3 is 17 amino acids. Trimming shortened V by 0 bases and J by 2 bases, and 16 bases separated the two germline ends. The germline V gene encodes CDR1 MNHNY and CDR2 SVGAGI (reference sequence). CDR3 sequence: CASSYSGRTGWQETQYF. The CDR3 region has the DNA TGTGCCAGCAGTTACTCAGGAAGAACTGGATGGCAAGAGACCCAGTACTTC.

This clonotype occurred a few times. V and J are TRBV4-2 and TRBJ2-1; the D gene is possibly TRBD2 (5 bases). V was clipped by 6 bases and J by 5 bases, with 20 bases between them. Germline CDR1 is LGHNA and CDR2 is YNFKEQ. The CDR3 runs 16 residues. CDR3 region: CASRISSGSFHNEQFF. CDR3 in DNA: TGTGCCAGCAGAATATCTTCGGGGAGTTTCCACAATGAGCAGTTCTTC.

The chain uses TRBV28 and TRBJ1-2, with D possibly matching TRBD1 (6 bases). V gave up 2 bases and J gave up 8 bases, with 18 bases separating them. The length of the CDR3 is 15 residues. Germline V CDR1 and CDR2: MDHEN, SYDVKM. The CDR3 region is CASSLARQGHEGYTF. CDR3 nucleotides: TGTGCCAGCAGTTTAGCCCGTCAGGGACACGAGGGCTACACCTTC.

This clonotype was counted at least ten times. The V and J genes are TRBV29-1 and TRBJ2-5; no definite D call. The germline gives CDR1 SQVTM, CDR2 ANQGSEA. The ends were cut back, 5 bases at V and 5 bases at J, with 18 bases in the middle. The CDR3 extends over 14 amino acids. CDR3 DNA sequence: TGCAGCGTTAACGTTGCGGCAGTGGGGGAGACCCAGTACTTC. Translated, it gives CSVNVAAVGETQYF.